This T cell receptor (beta chain) was recovered during a study of T cells after yellow fever vaccination. This clonotype was recorded only once. Germline CDR1 is SSHAT and CDR2 is FNYEAQ (reference sequence). Trimming took off 1 base at V and 5 bases at J, with 21 bases between the two ends. This CDR3 is built from 17 residues. TCRdb redid the calling of the 5' RACE reads with MiXCR, one entry per CDR3 protein. This table holds 100,000 to 150,000 distinct CDR3 sequences, 7.4% found once. Specimen: CD4+ T cells sorted from PBMCs, collected 10 days after the first yellow fever vaccination. The sequence was obtained from a man in his late teens or twenties who received the YFV17D yellow fever vaccine. V gene TRBV7-7 combines with J gene TRBJ2-7; D is uncertain. In nucleotides, the CDR3 is TGTGCCAGCAGCTTAGATCATGAAGAACCCGGCGCCCACGAGCAGTACTTC. Protein product: CASSLDHEEPGAHEQYF.